This TCR beta chain appears in the sequencing data of a study of human T cells and chemical hapten exposure. Study findings and constraints: Compared to controls, expanded TCRs made significantly more large clusters of similar CDR3s. Those TCRs sitting above 1 in 1000 frequency stayed the same with DPC sensitization.

Sample time point: pre-sensitization, week 0. Treatment of the sample: therapeutic diphenylcyclopropenone sensitization with weekly scalp DPC. Every donor had alopecia and was 18 to 70 years old; all were suitable for DPC. Attachment of unique molecular identifiers to individual cDNA molecules was performed in the library. TCRdb analysed the RACE reads with MiXCR anew, one entry per CDR3 protein. The table has roughly 380,000 distinct CDR3 sequences, 4.5% to 5.5% seen once. A few counts support this clonotype. Its antigen is currently unknown. The ends were cut back, 0 bases at V and 5 bases at J, with 11 bases in the middle. The germline CDR1 and CDR2 sequences are MGHRA and YSYEKL. This CDR3 region has 15 residues.

The TCR originated in a woman in her 50s with alopecia areata. Some clones in this sample may be carry-over from other donors' samples. The chain links TRBV4-1 to TRBJ2-1, with D unresolved. This material consisted of whole blood, taken in connection with sensitization to the hapten diphenylcyclopropenone (DPC). Here the CDR3 reads CASSQERYRDNEQFF. The DNA of the CDR3 is TGCGCCAGCAGCCAAGAGAGGTACAGAGACAATGAGCAGTTCTTC.